A selection of T cell receptor beta chains follows, all from one sample in a study of T-cell reconstitution after alpha-beta-depleted transplantation in children. Each CDR3 protein is one row after TCRdb ran MiXCR on the PCR reads. There are about 610,000 distinct CDR3 sequences in the sample; approximately 10% occur only once, and about 4.3% lies in the top ten. Sequencing was performed on PBMCs from the stem cell graft donor, taken from the stem cell graft. The receptor set was obtained from a human donor who donated a stem cell graft to a child with acute myeloid leukemia. Both conserved end residues are trimmed from each CDR3. The order of the fields is clone size, V gene, J gene, CDR3 protein. Where a row states a size, it is once, few, many or the class of an expanded clone; other rows omit it.

clone size: few
V gene: TRBV7-3
J gene: TRBJ2-1
CDR3 protein: ASSAFGSSYNEQF

clone size: NA
V gene: TRBV29-1
J gene: TRBJ1-1
CDR3 protein: SVAGPNTEAF

clone size: many
V gene: TRBV7-2
J gene: TRBJ2-3
CDR3 protein: ASSLAGVDTQY

clone size: many
V gene: TRBV7-2
J gene: TRBJ2-7
CDR3 protein: ASSLADEQY

clone size: many
V gene: TRBV15
J gene: TRBJ2-7
CDR3 protein: ATSRVGYEQY

clone size: NA
V gene: TRBV27
J gene: TRBJ2-7
CDR3 protein: ASTPWGGGDKDEQY

clone size: many
V gene: TRBV14
J gene: TRBJ2-7
CDR3 protein: ASRGQLTYEQY

clone size: NA
V gene: TRBV7-9
J gene: TRBJ1-2
CDR3 protein: ASSGEYSGYT

clone size: NA
V gene: TRBV4-2
J gene: TRBJ2-7
CDR3 protein: ASSQVPGVYEQY

clone size: few
V gene: TRBV25-1
J gene: TRBJ1-6
CDR3 protein: ASRGADNSPLH

clone size: NA
V gene: TRBV6-1
J gene: TRBJ1-2
CDR3 protein: ASSPELDGRGGYT

clone size: NA
V gene: TRBV20-1
J gene: TRBJ2-1
CDR3 protein: SARDGTRRYNEQF

clone size: few
V gene: TRBV6-6
J gene: TRBJ1-5
CDR3 protein: ASCGESNQPQH

clone size: NA
V gene: TRBV30
J gene: TRBJ2-6
CDR3 protein: VGLGSGANVLT

clone size: NA
V gene: TRBV7-2
J gene: TRBJ2-5
CDR3 protein: ASSLGQRAGEETQY

clone size: NA
V gene: TRBV20-1
J gene: TRBJ2-1
CDR3 protein: SLGGGKGPYNEQF

clone size: few
V gene: TRBV28
J gene: TRBJ2-7
CDR3 protein: ASSTSTVEQY

clone size: many
V gene: TRBV7-2
J gene: TRBJ2-1
CDR3 protein: ASSLGWGSYNEQF

clone size: many
V gene: TRBV4-2
J gene: TRBJ2-4
CDR3 protein: ASSQDLTSEYENIQY

clone size: NA
V gene: TRBV29-1
J gene: TRBJ2-1
CDR3 protein: SVGRLAGDEQF

clone size: NA
V gene: TRBV6-2/TRBV6-3
J gene: TRBJ2-7
CDR3 protein: ASSLGFGSYEQY

clone size: few
V gene: TRBV5-1
J gene: TRBJ2-2
CDR3 protein: ASSVDRAVRTGELF

clone size: many
V gene: TRBV12-3/TRBV12-4
J gene: TRBJ2-2
CDR3 protein: ASSSATATGELF

clone size: NA
V gene: TRBV9
J gene: TRBJ2-3
CDR3 protein: ASSSILAGITDTQY

clone size: many
V gene: TRBV6-5
J gene: TRBJ2-5
CDR3 protein: ASSWGGRLETQY

clone size: NA
V gene: TRBV6-1
J gene: TRBJ2-4
CDR3 protein: ASRPGPEVLAKNIQY

clone size: few
V gene: TRBV2
J gene: TRBJ2-3
CDR3 protein: ASSGVWDAGTDTQY

clone size: few
V gene: TRBV20-1
J gene: TRBJ2-6
CDR3 protein: SASEGSGANVLT

clone size: NA
V gene: TRBV3-1
J gene: TRBJ2-1
CDR3 protein: ASSPSGHEQF

clone size: few
V gene: TRBV5-1
J gene: TRBJ2-7
CDR3 protein: ASYRTGSSYERY

clone size: few
V gene: TRBV12-3/TRBV12-4
J gene: TRBJ2-3
CDR3 protein: ASSSDTRNTDTQY

clone size: NA
V gene: TRBV4-2
J gene: TRBJ2-3
CDR3 protein: ASSQDQGTSGTATDTQY